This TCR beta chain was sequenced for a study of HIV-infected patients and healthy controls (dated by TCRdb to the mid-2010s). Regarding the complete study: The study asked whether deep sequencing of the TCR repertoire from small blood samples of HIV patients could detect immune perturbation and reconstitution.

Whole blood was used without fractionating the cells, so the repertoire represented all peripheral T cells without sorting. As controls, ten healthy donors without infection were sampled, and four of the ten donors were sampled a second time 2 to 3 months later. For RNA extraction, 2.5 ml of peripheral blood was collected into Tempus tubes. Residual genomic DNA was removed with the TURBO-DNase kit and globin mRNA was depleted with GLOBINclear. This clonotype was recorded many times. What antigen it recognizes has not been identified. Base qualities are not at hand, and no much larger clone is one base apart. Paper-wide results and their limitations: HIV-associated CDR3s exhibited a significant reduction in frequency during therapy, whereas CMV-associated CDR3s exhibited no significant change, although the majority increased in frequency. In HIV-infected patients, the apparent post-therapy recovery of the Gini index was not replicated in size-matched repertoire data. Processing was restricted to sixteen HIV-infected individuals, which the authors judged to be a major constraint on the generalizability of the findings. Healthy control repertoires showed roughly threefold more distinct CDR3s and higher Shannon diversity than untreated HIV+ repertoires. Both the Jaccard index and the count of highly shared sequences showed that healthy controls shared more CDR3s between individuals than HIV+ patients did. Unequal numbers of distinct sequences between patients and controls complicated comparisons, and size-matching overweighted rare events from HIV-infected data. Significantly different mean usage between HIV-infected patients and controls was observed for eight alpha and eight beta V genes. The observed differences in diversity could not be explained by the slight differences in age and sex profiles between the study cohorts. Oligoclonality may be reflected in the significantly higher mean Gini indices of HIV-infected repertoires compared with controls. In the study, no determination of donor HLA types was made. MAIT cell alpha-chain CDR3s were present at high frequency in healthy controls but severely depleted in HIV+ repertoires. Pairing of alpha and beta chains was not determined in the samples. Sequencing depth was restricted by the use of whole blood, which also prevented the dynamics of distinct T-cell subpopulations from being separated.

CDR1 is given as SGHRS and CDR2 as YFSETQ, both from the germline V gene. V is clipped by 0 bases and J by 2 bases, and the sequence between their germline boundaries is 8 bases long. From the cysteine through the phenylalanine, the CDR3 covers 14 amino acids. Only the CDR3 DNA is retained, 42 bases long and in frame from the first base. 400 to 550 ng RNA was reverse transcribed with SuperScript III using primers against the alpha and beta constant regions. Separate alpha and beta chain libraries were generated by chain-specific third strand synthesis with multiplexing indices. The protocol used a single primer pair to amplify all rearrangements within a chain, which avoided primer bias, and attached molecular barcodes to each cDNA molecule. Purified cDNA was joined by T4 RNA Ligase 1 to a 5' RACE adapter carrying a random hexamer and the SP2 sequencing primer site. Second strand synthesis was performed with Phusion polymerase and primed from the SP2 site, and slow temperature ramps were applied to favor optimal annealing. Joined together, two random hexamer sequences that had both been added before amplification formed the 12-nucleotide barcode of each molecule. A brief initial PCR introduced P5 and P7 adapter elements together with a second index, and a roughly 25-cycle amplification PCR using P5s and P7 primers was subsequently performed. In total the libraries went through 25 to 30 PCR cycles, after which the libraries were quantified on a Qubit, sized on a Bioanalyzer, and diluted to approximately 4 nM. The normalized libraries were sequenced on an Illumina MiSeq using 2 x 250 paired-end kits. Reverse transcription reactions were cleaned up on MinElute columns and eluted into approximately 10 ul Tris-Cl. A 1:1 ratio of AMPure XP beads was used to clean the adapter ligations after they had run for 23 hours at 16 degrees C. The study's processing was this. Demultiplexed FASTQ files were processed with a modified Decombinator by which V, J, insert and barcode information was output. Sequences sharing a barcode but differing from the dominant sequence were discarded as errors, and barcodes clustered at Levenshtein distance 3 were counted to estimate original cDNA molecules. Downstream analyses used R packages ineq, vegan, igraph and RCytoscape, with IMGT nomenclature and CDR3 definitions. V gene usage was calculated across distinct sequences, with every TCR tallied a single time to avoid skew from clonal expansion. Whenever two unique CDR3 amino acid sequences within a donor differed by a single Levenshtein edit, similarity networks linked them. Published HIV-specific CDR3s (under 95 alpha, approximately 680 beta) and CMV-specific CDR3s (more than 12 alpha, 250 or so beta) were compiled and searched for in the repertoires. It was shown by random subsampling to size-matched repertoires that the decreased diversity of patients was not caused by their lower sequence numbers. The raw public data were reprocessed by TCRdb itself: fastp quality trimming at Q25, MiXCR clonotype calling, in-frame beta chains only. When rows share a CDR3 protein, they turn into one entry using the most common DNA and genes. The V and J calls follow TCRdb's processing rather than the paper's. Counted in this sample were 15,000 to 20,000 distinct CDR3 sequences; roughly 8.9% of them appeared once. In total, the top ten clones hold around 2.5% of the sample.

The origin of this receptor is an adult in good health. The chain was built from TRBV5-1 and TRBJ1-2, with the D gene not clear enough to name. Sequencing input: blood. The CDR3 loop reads CASSLEARNYGYTF. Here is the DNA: TGCGCCAGCAGCTTGGAAGCCAGGAACTATGGCTACACCTTC.